This entry lists 28 T cell receptor beta chains sequenced from one sample in a study of blood T cell repertoires in COVID-19. Here immunoSEQ multiplex PCR was the method, and the copy in TCRdb shows in-frame clones only, minus some. The table shows 150,000 to 160,000 clones, with approximately 78% occurring only once. The source material was peripheral blood. The receptors were sampled from a man at least 80 years old with acute or convalescent COVID-19.

The rearrangement links TRBV9 to TRBJ2-2; 7 bases are shared with TRBD1. Germline V lookup: CDR1 SGDLS, CDR2 YYNGEE. This CDR3 region has 15 residues. After removal of 4 bases from V and 7 bases from J, the junction contained 10 bases not matched to a gene. Here the CDR3 reads CASSTPGTVHGELFF. CDR3 coding DNA: TGTGCCAGCAGCACCCCCGGGACAGTGCACGGGGAGCTGTTTTTT.

The rearrangement links TRBV19 to TRBJ2-7; tentatively, D is TRBD2 (6 bases). CDR1 is LNHDA and CDR2 is SQIVND in the germline V gene (reference sequence). The CDR3 extends over 14 amino acids. Trimming shortened V by 5 bases and J by 0 bases, and 11 bases separated the two germline ends. CDR3 sequence reads: CASSPAGYSYEQYF. DNA of the CDR3: TGTGCCAGTAGTCCAGCGGGCTACTCCTACGAGCAGTACTTC.

CDR3 sequence (DNA): TGTGCCAGCAGCCTCGACAGTCAAGAGACCCAGTACTTC. Translated: CASSLDSQETQYF. This chain connects TRBV7-9 to TRBJ2-5, with D possibly being TRBD1 (5 bases). Germline CDR1 reads SEHNR; CDR2 reads FQNEAQ (reference sequence). This CDR3 has 13 amino acids. Trimming pared 5 bases from V and 2 bases from J, leaving 9 bases between.

V gene TRBV20-1 combines with J gene TRBJ2-2; D is ambiguous. The CDR3 runs to 13 residues. V was cut by 3 bases and J by 5 bases, with 10 bases left in between. Germline V gene sequence: CDR1 DFQATT, CDR2 SNEGSKA (reference sequence). The CDR3 DNA reads as TGCAGTGCTAGTCTACCTAGTACCGGGGAGCTGTTTTTT. Translation: CSASLPSTGELFF.

This clone appeared many times. The chain combines TRBV2 with TRBJ1-1; perhaps TRBD1 as D (6 bases). From germline, CDR1 is SNHLY and CDR2 FYNNEI. The V end was cut by 5 bases, the J end by 5 bases, with 15 bases between. The CDR3 covers 14 residues. The CDR3 sequence is CASSLAWGRTEAFF. The CDR3 DNA follows: TGTGCCAGCAGTCTTGCATGGGGGCGGACTGAAGCTTTCTTT.

The CDR3 loop reads CATSGTSGHDTQYF. DNA for the CDR3: TGTGCCACCAGTGGGACTAGCGGCCATGATACGCAGTATTTT. The V gene is TRBV24-1, the J gene TRBJ2-3; TRBD2 agrees at 10 bases. V was clipped by 5 bases and J by 6 bases; unmatched bases: 4. Per the germline V gene, CDR1 is KGHDR and CDR2 is SFDVKD. This CDR3 is built from 14 residues.

This clone has a handful of counts. This sequence joins TRBV19 and TRBJ2-3, with a possible D match to TRBD2 (9 bases). CDR1 is LNHDA, CDR2 SQIVND, per germline (reference sequence). V was shortened by 2 bases and J by 4 bases, with 25 bases between the two germline ends. The CDR3 sequence is 19 residues long. CDR3 nucleotide sequence: TGTGCCAGTAGTATAATCCCCGGACAGGGCCAGCGGGGGGCAGATACGCAGTATTTT. It yields the protein CASSIIPGQGQRGADTQYF. Based on the CDR3 plus reference TRBV19 and TRBJ2-3, the full variable domain is DGGITQSPKYLFRKEGQNVTLSCEQNLNHDAMYWYRQDPGQGLRLIYYSQIVNDFQKGDIAEGYSVSREKKESFPLTVTSAQKNPTAFYLCASSIIPGQGQRGADTQYFGPGTRLTVL.

The chain employs TRBV12-3 or TRBV12-4 and TRBJ2-1; D is unclear. V was pared by 5 bases and J by 6 bases, with 5 bases between. The CDR3 is 11 amino acids. In DNA, the CDR3 is TGTGCCAGCAGTCGTTCCAATGAGCAGTTCTTC. This sequence encodes CASSRSNEQFF.

This rearrangement joins TRBV7-2 to TRBJ2-7, with 11 bases lining up with TRBD1. Trimming took 1 base from V and 1 from J; bases not matched to a gene: 6. Germline V lookup: CDR1 SGHTA, CDR2 FQGNSA. CDR3 length: 17 amino acids. The CDR3 here is CASSLVSWDRGSYEQYF. In nucleotides, the CDR3 is TGTGCCAGCAGCTTAGTTTCGTGGGACAGGGGGTCCTACGAGCAGTACTTC.

This clone has only a few counts. This rearrangement joins TRBV29-1 to TRBJ2-2; a weak D match, TRBD2 (6 bases). The CDR3 totals 13 residues. Germline V gene data show CDR1 as SQVTM and CDR2 as ANQGSEA. Trimming pared 6 bases from V and 6 bases from J, leaving 14 bases between. The CDR3 sequence is CSVAGTHPGELFF. CDR3 DNA: TGCAGCGTCGCCGGGACTCATCCCGGGGAGCTGTTTTTT.

The V call is TRBV7-2, the J call TRBJ1-4; 9 bases align to TRBD1. The CDR3 consists of 15 residues. Per germline, CDR1 SGHTA and CDR2 FQGNSA. The V segment lost 4 bases and the J segment 7 bases; nucleotides outside the gene matches: 7. The CDR3 DNA reads TGTGCCAGCAGCTCACCCGGGACAGGGCGTGAAAAACTGTTTTTT. It specifies CASSSPGTGREKLFF.

This rearrangement joins TRBV19 to TRBJ2-2, with D maybe TRBD1 (6 bases). Germline V gene lookup returns CDR1 LNHDA and CDR2 SQIVND (reference sequence). V lost 5 bases to trimming and J lost 4 bases, with 17 bases between them. The CDR3 runs 16 residues. This chain's CDR3 is CASSSPPGVVTGELFF. CDR3 DNA sequence: TGTGCCAGTAGTTCGCCCCCAGGGGTCGTCACCGGGGAGCTGTTTTTT.

The chain joins TRBV4-3 to TRBJ2-3, with a weak D call TRBD1 (6 bases). The CDR3 spans 17 residues. V shed 1 base and J shed 1 base, with 15 bases lying between them. In germline, CDR1 is LGHNA, CDR2 YSLEER. DNA for the CDR3: TGCGCCAGCAGCCAAGCTGTATTGGGGGCCGGCACAGATACGCAGTATTTT. Translation gives CASSQAVLGAGTDTQYF.

This clone was detected only a few times. The J gene is TRBJ2-1, the V gene TRBV3-1 (or the pseudogene TRBV3-2), with 11 bases that match TRBD2. V was clipped by 0 bases and J by 7 bases; unmatched bases: 8. The CDR3 is 17 amino acids. Germline values: CDR1 LGHDT, CDR2 YNNKEL (reference sequence). CDR3 loop: CASSQEVLAGGGNEQFF. The DNA of the CDR3 is TGTGCCAGCAGCCAAGAAGTGCTAGCGGGGGGAGGGAATGAGCAGTTCTTC.

This chain connects TRBV5-5 to TRBJ1-6, with 7 nucleotides matching TRBD1. The CDR3 spans 16 residues. CDR1 SGHKS and CDR2 YYEKEE come from the germline V gene (reference sequence). The J segment lost 5 bases and the V segment lost 4 bases, leaving 9 bases of the junction unmatched. The CDR3 protein is CASSPRGTANNSPLHF. The CDR3 coding sequence is TGTGCCAGCAGCCCTAGGGGGACAGCCAATAATTCACCCCTCCACTTT.

The chain uses TRBV18 and TRBJ1-1; the match to TRBD1 covers 8 bases. The junction had 7 bases not matched to a gene; V was cut back by 6 bases and J by 4 bases. This CDR3 region has 14 residues. In germline, CDR1 is KGHSH, CDR2 LQKENI. CDR3 nucleotide sequence: TGTGCCAGCTCGCCGGACAGGGCGATCACTGAAGCTTTCTTT. Translating gives CASSPDRAITEAFF.

The chain has TRBV6-1 and TRBJ2-2; TRBD2 is a possible D gene (5 bases). Trimming left V 2 bases short and J 5 bases short, with 12 bases between. This CDR3 has 15 amino acids. Per the germline V gene, CDR1 is MNHNS and CDR2 is SASEGT. CDR3 sequence (DNA): TGTGCCAGCAGTGAATTTTCGGGCGGGACCGGGGAGCTGTTTTTT. Translated: CASSEFSGGTGELFF.

V gene TRBV6-1 combines with J gene TRBJ2-7; no firm D call. V was pared by 1 base and J by 3 bases, with 13 bases between. The CDR3 totals 15 residues. Germline V gene sequence: CDR1 MNHNS, CDR2 SASEGT. The chain's CDR3 is CASSEGGIPSYEQYF. CDR3 DNA sequence: TGTGCCAGCAGTGAAGGTGGCATACCTAGCTACGAGCAGTACTTC.

The chain uses TRBV7-9 and TRBJ1-1, with 7 bases that match TRBD1. Germline V lookup: CDR1 SEHNR, CDR2 FQNEAQ (reference sequence). The V and J ends lost 3 bases and 5 bases, in that order; junction bases with no gene match: 3. This CDR3 spans 13 amino acids. The CDR3 here is CASSFTGVTEAFF. The CDR3 DNA reads TGTGCCAGCAGCTTTACAGGGGTGACTGAAGCTTTCTTT. Full variable domain (remainder filled in from reference TRBV7-9 and TRBJ1-1): DTGVSQNPRHKITKRGQNVTFRCDPISEHNRLYWYRQTLGQGPEFLTYFQNEAQLEKSRLLSDRFSAERPKGSFSTLEIQRTEQGDSAMYLCASSFTGVTEAFFGQGTRLTVV.

Regarding this clone: At the DNA level, this CDR3 is encoded by other sequences in the same sample as well. This sequence joins TRBV6-6 and TRBJ1-5; no clear D gene. The CDR3 length is 12 residues. Germline V lookup: CDR1 MNHNY, CDR2 SVGAGI (reference sequence). Trimming stripped 1 base from V and 4 bases from J, with 2 bases between. The CDR3 nucleotides read TGTGCCAGCAGTTACTTAAATCAGCCCCAGCATTTT. Translation: CASSYLNQPQHF.

In this sample, this clone turned up a few times. This chain uses TRBV2 with TRBJ2-7; D is perhaps TRBD2 (6 bases). The CDR3 has 12 residues. Looked up from germline, CDR1 is SNHLY and CDR2 is FYNNEI. V shed 6 bases and J shed 5 bases, with 11 bases lying between them. This CDR3 is CASRWRAHEQYV. CDR3 DNA sequence: TGTGCCAGCAGATGGAGGGCCCACGAGCAGTACGTC.

In its sample, this clone was seen once. V gene TRBV11-2 combines with J gene TRBJ2-5; D perhaps matches TRBD1 (6 bases). There are 12 residues in the CDR3. V gave up 5 bases and J gave up 4 bases, with 8 bases separating them. CDR1 and CDR2 (germline): SGHAT, FQNNGV. DNA of the CDR3: TGTGCCAGCAGCACCAGGGGAGAGACCCAGTACTTC. Translating it yields CASSTRGETQYF. The whole variable domain, remainder taken from reference TRBV11-2 and TRBJ2-5, is EAGVAQSPRYKIIEKRQSVAFWCNPISGHATLYWYQQILGQGPKLLIQFQNNGVVDDSQLPKDRFSAERLKGVDSTLKIQPAKLEDSAVYLCASSTRGETQYFGPGTRLLVL.

The V call is TRBV20-1, the J call TRBJ1-4; 8 nucleotides line up with TRBD1. CDR3 length: 15 amino acids. Germline V gives CDR1 DFQATT, CDR2 SNEGSKA (reference sequence). Trimming took 3 bases from V and 7 from J; bases not matched to a gene: 10. Written as DNA, the CDR3 is TGCAGTGCTAGTTCCGGACAGGGCGGCTTTGAAAAACTGTTTTTT. This encodes CSASSGQGGFEKLFF.

This chain joins TRBV5-1 and TRBJ2-2; D is unclear. V was pared by 4 bases and J by 2 bases, with 9 bases between. Germline loops: CDR1 SGHRS, CDR2 YFSETQ. The CDR3 spans 14 residues. The CDR3, as DNA: TGCGCCAGCAGCGTCGAGGTTAACACCGGGGAGCTGTTTTTT. Amino acids: CASSVEVNTGELFF.

The chain recombines TRBV7-2 with TRBJ2-1; 7 bases align to TRBD1. The germline CDR1 and CDR2 sequences are SGHTA and FQGNSA. The V gene end was trimmed by 5 bases and the J gene end by 0 bases; junction bases not matched to a gene: 7. This CDR3 is 16 amino acids long. In DNA form, the CDR3 reads TGTGCCAGCAGCAAACGACAGGGAAACTCCTACAATGAGCAGTTCTTC. Residues: CASSKRQGNSYNEQFF.

This chain connects TRBV19 to TRBJ1-4; D is uncertain. Germline V CDR1 and CDR2: LNHDA, SQIVND (reference sequence). This CDR3 comprises 12 residues. Trimming removed 5 bases at V and 5 bases at J, with 6 bases between. As DNA, the CDR3 is TGTGCCAGTAGTGTGCAGAATGAAAAACTGTTTTTT. Its protein product is CASSVQNEKLFF.

The chain is built from TRBV5-8 and TRBJ2-5, with 7 bases aligning to TRBD2. Germline CDR1 and CDR2: SGHTS and YDEGEE. V dropped 0 bases and J dropped 5; count of bases not matched to a gene: 4. This CDR3 spans 14 amino acids. The CDR3 coding sequence is TGTGCCAGCAGCTTGGCCACGCGGGGGGAGACCCAGTACTTC. Translating it yields CASSLATRGETQYF.

J is TRBJ2-4 and V is TRBV5-1; 9 bases are shared with TRBD2. This CDR3 is 14 amino acids long. V lost 5 bases, J lost 8 bases, and 8 bases stayed unmatched. Germline values: CDR1 SGHRS, CDR2 YFSETQ. In DNA form, the CDR3 reads TGCGCCAGCAGTGCTAGCGGGGCCCGGGACATTCAGTACTTC. Amino acids: CASSASGARDIQYF. Full variable domain (remainder filled in from reference TRBV5-1 and TRBJ2-4): KAGVTQTPRYLIKTRGQQVTLSCSPISGHRSVSWYQQTPGQGLQFLFEYFSETQRNKGNFPGRFSGRQFSNSRSEMNVSTLELGDSALYLCASSASGARDIQYFGAGTRLSVL.